This T cell receptor beta chain appears in the sequencing data of a study of shared clonotypes between healthy human individuals (dated by TCRdb to 2020 to 2022). In the study overall: A couple of women and three men aged 18 to 49 years were included in the cohort. Libraries were prepared and TCR repertoires were sequenced by different laboratories using diverse techniques, in order to increase sequencing depth and limit assay-specific biases. For each donor, CD4 naive and CD4 memory were each run on three plates, CD8 naive on two plates, and CD8 memory on one plate. Between about 0.9 and 8.9 billion PBMCs per donor were obtained by leukapheresis. To estimate repertoire size and how much clonotype sharing occurs between individuals, the study deeply sequenced the blood TCR repertoires of roughly 5 healthy adults.

Using the deep immunoSEQ assay, TCR CDR3 regions were amplified from genomic DNA by multiplex PCR. Genomic DNA extracted from each cell subset was distributed evenly over all wells of several immunoSEQ 96-well plates, and each plate served as one replicate. Each replicate PCR for sorted subsets received about 180 ng genomic DNA, equal to roughly 33,000 T cell genomes. Purified libraries were measured with a Qubit 3.0 fluorometer, size-checked on a Bioanalyzer 2100, and measured again with the KAPA Library Quantification kit. A separate single-read 150-cycle Illumina NextSeq 550 flow cell was used to sequence each immunoSEQ 96-well plate. The authors' pipeline ran thus. Because the immunoSEQ output held only junctional sequences and lacked quality scores, the filtering could not match the filtering applied to full-length reads. To assign V/J genes and CDR3, sequences were annotated using PyIR, a Python wrapper for IgBLAST v1.9, with IMGT germline references. Reads with weak V/J assignments (E-value above 1e-6), missing CDR3, stop codons, out-of-frame junctions, or ambiguous translated residues were removed. V3J clonotypes were defined by identical inferred V gene, J gene, and CDR3 amino acid sequence. The percentage overlap between two repertoires was calculated by dividing the number of shared unique clonotypes by the size of the smaller repertoire. Richness of each repertoire was evaluated using RTK rarefaction, the Chao1 estimator, and Recon v2.1 estimates of unobserved clonotypes. Generation probabilities for all TCRbeta clonotypes obtained by the gDNA method from a handful of donors were computed using OLGA. The source is immuneACCESS, and TCRdb retained only in-frame sequences with V and J called. Part of the clones is not carried over; for the studies checked, unresolved V genes explain less than half of this, and the remainder is unexplained. The DNA was the basis for D and trimming; V, J and clone size are from that table. Counted in this sample were about 2.3 million clones; approximately 93% of them appeared once. In total, the top ten clones hold about 0.41% of the sample.

Donors were healthy HIV-negative adults with no recently reported acute infections or vaccinations. Every donor was a Caucasian adult living in Nashville, Tennessee, USA. CD4+ T cells were enriched by magnetic negative selection; naive cells were then positively selected on CD45RA, and the negative fraction formed the memory subset. Blood was obtained by leukapheresis, after which PBMCs were separated by Ficoll-Histopaque density gradient centrifugation and cryopreserved in liquid nitrogen vapor phase. Purity and quantity of every magnetically sorted T cell population were checked by analytical flow cytometry. From each sorted fraction, genomic DNA was isolated and quantified by UV absorbance on a Nanodrop 2000c. Inclusive of the bounding cysteine and phenylalanine, the CDR3 is 15 residues long. Only CDR3 DNA remains: 45 bases, in frame from the first base. Cut back by 2 bases and 4 bases, the V and J ends lie 11 bases apart. According to the germline V gene (reference sequence), CDR1 reads MNHNY and CDR2 reads SVGAGI.

Results the study describes overall, beyond this receptor: Based on pairwise subsampling, the degree of clonotype sharing among donors was expected to be affected by sequencing depth. Because the study included a small number of donors, the genetic and exposure-history diversity represented was limited. Compared with non-shared clonotypes, clonotypes shared by all four sorted-subset donors had higher generation probabilities. Sharing across a few donors was observed for 4.5% to 6.5% of naive CD4, under 4% of naive CD8, 2% to 2.5% of memory CD4, and roughly 0.43% of memory CD8 clonotypes. Estimated clonotype richness was generally larger for naive than for memory subsets. Sampling was restricted to blood, and TCR repertoires in tissues likely differ from the TCR repertoires found in blood. Rarefaction of sorted-subset datasets indicated incomplete sequencing despite the large sequencing depth.

Worth noting for this clone: Its antigen target is currently unknown. Base qualities are not provided; no much larger clone lies one nucleotide away.

Rearrangement joined TRBV6-6 to TRBJ1-4, with no reliable assignment of the D segment. What was sequenced was naive CD4+ T cells from PBMCs. The sample's cell subset or site label is to be understood as: CD45RA+ positively selected. This clonotype was sampled from a man between 18 and 35 years old in good health. Some clones in this sample may be carry-over from other donors' samples. CDR3 region: CASSYVRKHNEKLFF. In nucleotides, the sequence is TGTGCCAGCAGTTACGTCCGGAAGCATAATGAAAAACTGTTTTTT.